This T cell receptor beta chain derives from a study of cytomegalovirus exposure and HLA in healthy donors (dated by TCRdb to the late 2010s). Context from the whole study: An earlier analysis of approximately 640 of the donors reported approximately 270 Gb of sequence data and 120 million or so unique TCR beta sequences from some 180 million T cells. A later analysis re-examined previously published TCR beta repertoires from more than 550 donors and added high-resolution HLA genotyping to investigate patterns of TCR occurrence. Rather than drawing on any new phenotypic data, the later analysis identified candidate immune exposures from TCR beta sequences and the way those sequences occurred across donors. Four or five DR-DQ haplotypes were handled as single units for association and clustering, since linkage in the cohort was strong. Donor age, sex, ethnicity and CMV serostatus were compiled together with the repertoire data. To decide whether each TCR beta V gene segment behaved as functional or pseudogenic, an earlier analysis of approximately 620 of the donors relied on high-throughput TCR beta sequencing. To predict cytomegalovirus infection status, the study brought together high-throughput TCR immunosequencing, statistical association of individual TCRs with disease status, and machine learning. Using immunosequencing, the study profiled T cell repertoires from 500 to 800 subjects and related those repertoires to cytomegalovirus serostatus. The study aimed to test whether signatures of past pathogen exposure could be identified by cataloging public T cell receptors. Across around 400 genotyped donors of the cohort, an average of roughly 250,000 unique TCR beta nucleotide sequences per donor were sequenced, and roughly a sixth of those sequences were non-productive. Approximately 310 gigabases of sequencing data and tens of millions of unique TCR sequences were included in an early release covering roughly 600 HLA-typed donors. All discovery cohort repertoires had been generated using a single sequencing platform. The number of typed donors differed by locus: about 629-630 for A, B, C, DRB1 and DQB1; approximately 540 for DQA1; 606 for DPA1; and 400 to 480 for DPB1. In a later genetic analysis, genome-wide SNP genotypes for about three fifths of the 666 donors were used, and that subset was treated as a discovery cohort. HLA typing covered class I and class II loci at four-digit resolution. Among the roughly 380 genotyped donors, about 85% belonged to the genetic ancestry cluster associated with self-reported Caucasian donors. In addition to the first cohort of around 670 subjects, a separate validation cohort of approximately 110 different subjects was used.

Results the study describes overall, beyond this receptor: According to a later analysis, parvovirus B19, influenza, CMV and Epstein-Barr virus appeared linked to several top co-occurrence clusters. In a later analysis, TCR association rates were found to vary across HLA loci, with the most associated TCRs seen for DRB1 alleles and the fewest for HLA-C alleles. A later analysis associated about 17,000 TCR beta sequences with specific HLA alleles at a false discovery rate of 0.05. When HLA alleles, especially DR and DQ, strongly co-occurred, attributing TCR associations to individual alleles was difficult. A further reported finding was that TCR beta sequences accurately predicted the HLA-A and HLA-B alleles for most subjects in the first cohort. For the cohort, immune exposure information was limited to CMV serostatus. Because the 87-base-pair reads could not distinguish some IMGT-functional V segments, including TRBV6-2 and TRBV6-3, those segments were excluded. Compared with the 666-donor mean, donors in an Asian-associated ancestry cluster had fewer N-insertions in productive TCRs, according to a later genetic analysis. It was suggested by the authors that the approach could potentially be generalized to other disease states and immunological phenotypes. Most TCR sequences were seen in very few donors, while some public TCRs were found in many individuals. In vitro tests confirmed that a few of the cytomegalovirus-associated TCR beta chains recognize cytomegalovirus antigens. Broadly in line with IMGT annotations, most TCR beta V segments showed up in productive rearrangements about 87% or about 30% of the time in an earlier analysis of several hundred of the donors. The classifier was reported to diagnose cytomegalovirus status with high specificity and sensitivity in both the original and validation cohorts. A cluster of highly shared sequence variants was judged likely to be a technical artifact of the sequencing pipeline. The earlier analysis of about 600 of the donors excluded fewer than 20 rarely observed V segments, including chromosome 9 orphons, because counts were too low. Linkage disequilibrium might explain the correlated functional status among segregating V segments, but an unknown experimental factor could not be excluded. A later analysis found that HLA-associated TCR beta chains were more clonally expanded and had lower generation probabilities than equally common non-associated chains. Because some donors lacked HLA typing at each locus, the association tests relied only on the typed subset. V-gene and J-gene trimming of TCR beta chains was associated with a missense DCLRE1C variant in a later genetic analysis, and the association was replicated in an independent cohort. This cohort had only TCR beta chains sequenced, and the lack of alpha or paired-chain data limited which features could be detected. In the study, about 150 TCR beta chains were listed as associated with cytomegalovirus. A later analysis found that most CMV-associated TCR beta chains appeared HLA-restricted, with HLA associations seemingly driven largely by CMV exposure. Roughly uniform sequencing depth across donors was assumed in presence/absence analyses, although this assumption may not hold.

Libraries were constructed by the immunoSEQ multiplex PCR assay. The multiplex PCR relied on a mix of 60 forward primers for TCR Vbeta segments and 13 reverse primers for TCR Jbeta segments. The CDR3 region of rearranged TCR beta genes was amplified from genomic DNA with a multiplex PCR assay. The Illumina HiSeq System was used to sequence the amplified TCR beta libraries as 87-base-pair reads. The study's processing was this. A later analysis tallied around 82 million unique TCR beta chains across the 666 repertoires, and some 10 million of those chains were shared by two or more donors. Raw reads were error-corrected and collapsed into unique sequences by a nearest-neighbor algorithm in which closely related sequences were merged to remove PCR and sequencing errors. V, D and J gene segments were assigned by aligning CDR3 sequences to IMGT reference sequences. For a sequence to be retained, at least a six-nucleotide match to both a V gene segment and a J gene segment was required. Rearrangements were called productive when the CDR3 lacked stop codons and stayed in frame with V and J; all others were non-productive. CDR3 was defined by IMGT convention, running from the second conserved V-encoded cysteine to the conserved J-encoded phenylalanine. The earlier analysis of a few hundred of the donors excluded any sequence lacking an unambiguous match to a single V gene segment. An earlier analysis of 500 to 600 of the donors classified V segments as functional when productive rearrangements were above 56.7% and as segregating when the standard deviation between donors was above 5%. To diagnose cytomegalovirus status from the catalog of TCR beta chain sequences, a statistical classification framework was built. V and J gene assignment, in a later analysis, came from comparing TCR nucleotide sequences with IMGT/GENE-DB human TR gene sequences. The TCRdist pipeline was used in a later analysis to assign CDR3 sequences and most-parsimonious VDJ recombination scenarios. A later analysis defined each TCR beta chain by its CDR3 amino acid sequence plus V-gene family, and excluded reads lacking a unique V-gene family. To address suspected cross-contamination and a sequencing artifact, a later analysis removed a few hundred highly shared, low-generation-probability nucleotide sequences. For each public chain, a later analysis derived a clonal expansion index from normalized ranks of inferred template counts within each repertoire. In a later analysis, generation probabilities were computed using a VDJ recombination model fitted to out-of-frame rearrangements, and the results were checked against IGoR. A later analysis scored TCR-TCR, TCR-HLA and TCR-CMV co-occurrence with hypergeometric tests, applying a repertoire-size bias correction to TCR pairs. In a later analysis, false discovery rates were estimated by permuting HLA or CMV assignments 20 times. In a later analysis, co-occurring TCRs were grouped using DBSCAN, with TCRdist sequence similarity added in when clustering inside HLA-allele-positive subsets. Co-occurrence clustering excluded repertoires with fewer than 30,000 or more than 120,000 public chains, plus five with anomalous nucleotide sharing. TCRdb took over this immuneACCESS table, retaining in-frame rearrangements with V and J assigned. Such tables are incomplete; in checked studies, under half of the missing clones stem from an unresolved V gene, and the remainder is unexplained. The V and J calls and the clone size are those of that table, but D and trimming were determined from the DNA. The sample table contains about 140,000 clones; only one count was recorded for approximately 82% of them. Approximately 2% of the sample lies in the top ten.

The cohort was made up of several hundred healthy bone marrow donors. Cohort members were all nominally healthy when sampled, although unrecorded immune exposures were likely present. The donor tested CMV seronegative, placing the donor among the approximately 400 seronegative members of the cohort. A peripheral blood sample was provided by each donor, and peripheral blood mononuclear cells were used for TCR beta sequencing. The Qiagen DNeasy Blood Extraction Kit was used to extract genomic DNA from the blood cell samples. This clone was recorded only once. The antigen it binds to is not known. No much larger clone is present one base from it, and per-base qualities are unavailable. Its CDR3 holds 14 amino acids, cysteine through phenylalanine. Here the CDR3 DNA is all that survives: 42 bases in frame from base 1. The germline V gene supplies CDR1 MNHEY and CDR2 SVGAGI. Cut back by 6 bases and 1 base, the V and J ends lie 10 bases apart.

The sequence derives from a woman aged 40 to 50 in good health and CMV-seronegative. This chain joins TRBV6-5 to TRBJ2-1, with TRBD1 tentatively as D gene (6 bases match). Sequences were obtained from PBMCs. The DNA sequence is TGTGCCAGCAGACGGGACAATTCCTACAATGAGCAGTTCTTC. Its amino acids are CASRRDNSYNEQFF.